These 10 T cell receptor beta chains were sequenced from one sample in a study of regulatory T cells in long-lasting Graves disease. Time point meaning: newly diagnosed GD, antithyroid drugs for less than 3 months. Extracted PBMC RNA gave rise to the TCR library. Combining iRepertoire HTBI primers with Arm-PCR of CDR3 regions, the authors built TCR beta libraries. Each CDR3 protein gets one entry after TCRdb re-called the multiplex PCR reads with MiXCR. The sample lists approximately 540,000 distinct CDR3 sequences, about 12% seen once, with roughly 9.3% in the top ten. This sample also appeared in a second study, on T cells in Graves' hyperthyroidism and ophthalmopathy.

The sample consisted of peripheral blood mononuclear cells (PBMCs), taken at new diagnosis, from a patient treated with antithyroid drugs. The receptors were sampled from a woman in her 30s with Graves disease.

The chain employs TRBV7-2 and TRBJ2-7, with D uncertain. The CDR3 sequence is 14 residues long. Germline values: CDR1 SGHTA, CDR2 FQGNSA. The V end was cut by 5 bases, the J end by 2 bases, with 13 bases between. In nucleotides, the CDR3 is TGTACCAGCAGCGGCTCCTGGGGTACCTACGAGCAGTACTTC. Translation gives CTSSGSWGTYEQYF.

This clonotype was seen repeatedly, ten times or more. The V call is TRBV2, the J call TRBJ1-1, with D possibly being TRBD1 (5 bases). V gave up 7 bases and J gave up 4 bases, with 16 bases separating them. This CDR3 region has 14 residues. Germline V lookup: CDR1 SNHLY, CDR2 FYNNEI. Here the CDR3 reads CASTRSQGVTEAFF. CDR3 DNA sequence: TGTGCCAGCACCCGGAGCCAAGGGGTCACTGAAGCTTTCTTT.

This clonotype was detected ten times or more. V usage is TRBV7-3 and J usage is TRBJ2-7, with D possibly matching TRBD1 (5 bases). Looked up from germline, CDR1 is SGHTA and CDR2 is FQGTGA. Trimming pared 4 bases from V and 7 bases from J, leaving 14 bases between. This CDR3 contains 13 residues. The chain's CDR3 is CASSYDSLGEQYF. The DNA for the CDR3 is TGTGCCAGCAGCTACGACAGTCTTGGGGAGCAGTACTTC.

This clonotype was seen more than once but under ten times. V gene TRBV6-2 or TRBV6-3 combines with J gene TRBJ2-4, with 15 bases aligning to TRBD2. CDR3 size: 18 residues. Germline-derived CDR1 and CDR2 are MNHEY and SVGEGT. V lost 6 bases to trimming and J lost 4 bases; unmatched junction nucleotides: 10. The CDR3 loop is CASSELGLAGGWKNIQYF. The CDR3 coding sequence is TGTGCCAGCAGCGAACTTGGACTAGCGGGAGGGTGGAAAAACATTCAGTACTTC.

This clonotype was seen at least ten times. The V gene is TRBV2, the J gene TRBJ1-1, with D possibly being TRBD1 (6 bases). The ends were cut back, 2 bases at V and 8 bases at J, with 12 bases in the middle. Germline assignment: CDR1 SNHLY and CDR2 FYNNEI. The length of the CDR3 is 13 residues. Here the CDR3 DNA reads TGTGCCAGCAGTGAATATGGACAGTGGGAAGCTTTCTTT. Translation gives CASSEYGQWEAFF. Full variable domain (outside the CDR3, taken from reference TRBV2 and TRBJ1-1): EPEVTQTPSHQVTQMGQEVILRCVPISNHLYFYWYRQILGQKVEFLVSFYNNEISEKSEIFDDQFSVERPDGSNFTLKIRSTKLEDSAMYFCASSEYGQWEAFFGQGTRLTVV.

This clonotype was picked up a small number of times. J is TRBJ1-1 and V is TRBV20-1; D unclear. Trimming removed 1 base at V and 1 base at J, with 13 bases between. This CDR3 is 15 amino acids long. Germline CDR1 DFQATT, CDR2 SNEGSKA (reference sequence). This CDR3 reads CSARAPAIRNTEAFF. The CDR3 bases are TGCAGTGCTAGAGCCCCCGCCATCAGGAACACTGAAGCTTTCTTT.

This clonotype was recorded at least ten times. The V call is TRBV28, the J call TRBJ1-1; D perhaps matches TRBD1 (5 bases). V was pared by 5 bases and J by 2 bases, with 21 bases between. The CDR3 is 17 residues long. Per the germline V gene, CDR1 is MDHEN and CDR2 is SYDVKM. Here the CDR3 DNA reads TGTGCCAGCAGTGCTAACCGGGACGGCCGAACTAACACTGAAGCTTTCTTT. It specifies CASSANRDGRTNTEAFF.

This clonotype was seen ten or more times. The chain recombines TRBV15 with TRBJ2-7; 8 bases align to TRBD1. CDR1 and CDR2 (germline): LNHNV, YYDKDF (reference sequence). There are 14 residues in the CDR3. V shed 5 bases, J shed 3 bases, and the junction held 6 bases outside the gene matches. CDR3 DNA sequence: TGTGCCACCAGCGACGGACAGGGCGGCTACGAGCAGTACTTC. It specifies CATSDGQGGYEQYF. Full variable domain (rest looked up from reference TRBV15 and TRBJ2-7): DAMVIQNPRYQVTQFGKPVTLSCSQTLNHNVMYWYQQKSSQAPKLLFHYYDKDFNNEADTPDNFQSRRPNTSFCFLDIRSPGLGDTAMYLCATSDGQGGYEQYFGPGTRLTVT.

A few counts support this clonotype. V gene TRBV4-1 combines with J gene TRBJ1-2, with a tentative D call TRBD1 (5 bases). V was trimmed by 8 bases and J by 2 bases, leaving 18 bases between them. The CDR3 runs 15 residues. Germline CDR1 is MGHRA and CDR2 is YSYEKL. CDR3 amino acids: CASSYPPTANYGYTF. The CDR3 DNA reads as TGCGCCAGCTCCTACCCACCGACAGCGAACTATGGCTACACCTTC.

In this sample, this clonotype turned up many times. The V and J genes are TRBV29-1 and TRBJ2-7; D is unresolved. Germline CDR1 SQVTM, CDR2 ANQGSEA. CDR3 size: 11 residues. V shed 6 bases and J shed 0 bases, with 6 bases lying between them. The CDR3 reads CSVGSSYEQYF. CDR3 DNA sequence: TGCAGCGTCGGTAGCTCCTACGAGCAGTACTTC.